This TCR beta chain was identified during a study of CD8 T cells in Susac syndrome. RNA in amounts of roughly 0.5 to 1 ug was reverse transcribed with random hexamers. The CDR3 of TCR beta was amplified by immunoSEQ multiplex PCR across 54 Vbeta and 13 Jbeta. Via MiXCR, TCRdb re-called the immunoSEQ multiplex PCR reads, giving one row per CDR3 protein. The sample has roughly 200,000 distinct CDR3 sequences, 80% to 95% seen once. Trimming cost V 5 bases and J 0 bases; bases outside gene matches: 7. CDR3 length: 16 amino acids. Per the germline V gene, CDR1 is SGHVS and CDR2 is FQNEAQ. This clonotype was counted a single time. The control participants were healthy donors, and these controls were matched with respect to both age and sex.

The sample taken for sequencing was CD4+ T cells from PBMCs. V and J are TRBV7-8 and TRBJ2-5, with 9 bases identical to TRBD2. The sequence derives from a human donor in good health. The CDR3 spells CASSLRTSEYQETQYF. In DNA, the CDR3 is TGTGCCAGCAGCCTACGGACTAGCGAGTACCAAGAGACCCAGTACTTC.